The entry below describes one TCR beta chain. Each donor's status was that of a healthy bone marrow donor. The PCR made use of 60 Vbeta and 13 Jbeta primers. Sequencing was performed with immunoSEQ multiplex PCR; in TCRdb, only in-frame clones are kept and a portion is missing. This repertoire includes approximately 180,000 clones. This sample was included in a study of cytomegalovirus exposure and HLA in healthy donors. V was cut by 6 bases and J by 2 bases, with 16 bases left in between. CDR3 length equals 16 residues. Germline V gives CDR1 MDHEN, CDR2 SYDVKM. Material: PBMCs. The clonotype originates from a man aged 30 to 45 in good health and CMV-seronegative. The chain combines TRBV28 with TRBJ2-2; TRBD2 is a possible D gene (6 bases). The CDR3 spells CASRRDGSGNTGELFF. CDR3 in DNA: TGTGCCAGCAGGCGGGACGGGTCAGGCAACACCGGGGAGCTGTTTTTT. Looking up the rest from reference TRBV28 and TRBJ2-2 gives the full variable domain: DVKVTQSSRYLVKRTGEKVFLECVQDMDHENMFWYRQDPGLGLRLIYFSYDVKMKEKGDIPEGYSVSREKKERFSLILESASTNQTSMYLCASRRDGSGNTGELFFGEGSRLTVL.